These T cell receptor beta chains were read from a single sample in a study of T cell responses to AZD1222 COVID-19 vaccine. The data were produced by immunoSEQ multiplex PCR, yet TCRdb's version contains in-frame clones alone and is incomplete. The repertoire includes about 60,000 clones, 65% to 90% of them detected once, and about 7.1% sits in the top ten. Here the sequenced sample was peripheral blood, taken 28 days after the second AZD1222 dose. Source of these receptors: an adult who received the AZD1222 COVID-19 vaccine. CDR3s leave out the opening cysteine and the closing phenylalanine or tryptophan.

J gene	CDR3 length	V gene	CDR3 protein
TRBJ1-1	10	TRBV3-1/TRBV3-2	ASSLPGAEAF
TRBJ2-6	12	TRBV2	ASKIEAGANVLT
TRBJ2-7	11	TRBV3-1/TRBV3-2	ASNRQGVWEQY
TRBJ1-5	14	TRBV5-1	ASSLGPSGSNQPQH
TRBJ1-3	12	TRBV5-6	ASSLDSSGNTIY
TRBJ2-1	11	TRBV6-5	ASRPDRYNEQF
TRBJ1-2	9	TRBV5-5	ASSPDTGTY
TRBJ2-5	12	TRBV6-1	ASSDPGGQETQY
TRBJ2-7	14	TRBV6-5	ASSYSWTGGLNEQY
TRBJ2-1	15	TRBV7-2	ASTKSPAAGAYNEQF
TRBJ2-2	16	TRBV4-1	ASSQGGGGTFDTGELF
TRBJ1-1	9	TRBV20-1	SAEERVEAF
TRBJ2-7	14	TRBV28	ASSPQEGKGDNEQY
TRBJ2-7	11	TRBV19	ATSTGSSYEQY
TRBJ2-7	10	TRBV5-4	ASSAGGYEQY
TRBJ2-7	13	TRBV6-5	ASSLRRGGPYEQY
TRBJ1-2	13	TRBV18	ASSPNNGIPFGYT
TRBJ1-1	12	TRBV7-9	ASSLGTSNTEAF
TRBJ2-5	11	TRBV12-3/TRBV12-4	ASSRTGAETQY
TRBJ1-1	13	TRBV19	ASSSPGTSGTEAF
TRBJ1-2	12	TRBV6-2/TRBV6-3	ASSPVGPNYGYT
TRBJ1-3	13	TRBV14	ASSQAGSSGNTIY
TRBJ2-2	14	TRBV6-5	ASSYSTGAGTGELF
TRBJ1-5	12	TRBV19	ASSIRQGGQPQH
TRBJ2-4	12	TRBV11-2	ASSPNLAKNIQY
TRBJ1-1	10	TRBV12-3/TRBV12-4	ASRGGLSEAF
TRBJ1-2	11	TRBV6-5	ATRGQLTYGYT
TRBJ1-1	11	TRBV7-9	ASSSREFTEAF
TRBJ1-1	13	TRBV30	AWSVLDRGSSGAF
TRBJ2-7	11	TRBV18	ASSPPSTYEQY
TRBJ2-7	11	TRBV28	ATGGDGTYEQY
TRBJ2-7	12	TRBV5-1	ASSPIGLTYEQY
TRBJ1-2	13	TRBV6-5	ASSATGGTDYGYT
TRBJ2-2	14	TRBV11-3	ASSLGLAGGTGELF
TRBJ1-5	13	TRBV5-5	ASSSSPQGNQPQH
TRBJ1-3	13	TRBV18	ASSPALGSGNTIY
TRBJ1-2	12	TRBV28	ASISGQLGRGYT
TRBJ2-1	14	TRBV7-9	ASTTRGAGSYNEQF
TRBJ2-7	13	TRBV7-8	ASSPTSGGSYEQY
TRBJ2-7	11	TRBV14	ASSQRLQGEQY
TRBJ1-2	13	TRBV6-5	ASTRGGTGGDGYT
TRBJ1-4	13	TRBV7-7	ASSLPGFRKEKLF
TRBJ1-3	12	TRBV14	ASSRNPSGNTIY
TRBJ2-2	12	TRBV30	AWSWDIDTGELF
TRBJ1-2	11	TRBV28	ASSQRTGGGYT
TRBJ1-6	12	TRBV27	ASSLRGRESPLH
TRBJ1-1	10	TRBV23-1	ASGWNSAEAF
TRBJ1-1	12	TRBV27	ASSSKGARTEAF
TRBJ1-6	15	TRBV5-1	ASSLGTPNSYNSPLH
TRBJ1-5	12	TRBV5-6	ASSLGQFNQPQH
TRBJ2-4	19	TRBV28	ASRESPAGVRKEVSKNIQY
TRBJ1-5	14	TRBV15	ATNSGMSRSNQPQH
TRBJ1-1	13	TRBV7-8	ASSRSVVMNTEAF
TRBJ2-7	9	TRBV29-1	SVGQGDEQY
TRBJ2-7	12	TRBV18	ASSLGQGAYEQY
TRBJ2-1	15	TRBV7-2	ASSELAGGGSYNEQF
TRBJ2-2	11	TRBV28	ASSLAWPGELF
TRBJ1-3	13	TRBV5-6	ASSGSGGAGNTIY
TRBJ2-7	12	TRBV6-5	ASTSRKGALQQY